This TCR beta chain was sequenced during a study of cytomegalovirus exposure and HLA in healthy donors. The repertoire was sequenced with immunoSEQ multiplex PCR; TCRdb's copy has only in-frame clones and lacks some. The table lists roughly 76,000 clones, approximately 95% of them singletons. Sequenced input: PBMCs. The source of this sequence is a young man in good health and CMV-seropositive.

The CDR3 DNA reads as TGTGCCAGCTCAGGAGGTAACTATGGCTACACCTTC. It specifies CASSGGNYGYTF. The rearrangement uses TRBV18 and TRBJ1-2; D unclear. The CDR3 sequence is 12 residues long. Trimming removed 5 bases from V and 1 base from J, with 5 bases in between. Germline values: CDR1 KGHSH, CDR2 LQKENI.